The clone carrying this TCR beta chain was picked up one time. Its antigen is unidentified. This specimen belongs to a study of shared clonotypes between healthy human individuals. Study-level results: A few donors held around 5% of naive CD4 clonotypes in common. Apart from blood, nothing was sampled; tissue repertoires likely differ.

The V gene's germline CDR1 is SGHNT and CDR2 YYREEE (reference sequence). V was clipped by 2 bases and J by 4 bases; unmatched bases: 5. The CDR3 runs to 16 residues. Clones were read by immunoSEQ multiplex PCR, and TCRdb kept only the in-frame ones, dropping some. The repertoire holds about 1.5 million clones, with approximately 97% as singletons. This chain uses TRBV5-4 with TRBJ2-3, with TRBD2 matching over 12 bases. The TCR was taken from a man aged 25-45 years in good health. What was sequenced was naive CD4+ T cells sorted from blood. The subset denotes: CD45RA+ positively selected. Written as DNA, the CDR3 is TGTGCCAGCAGCTTTAGACTAGCGGGAGACTCAGATACGCAGTATTTT. This sequence encodes CASSFRLAGDSDTQYF.